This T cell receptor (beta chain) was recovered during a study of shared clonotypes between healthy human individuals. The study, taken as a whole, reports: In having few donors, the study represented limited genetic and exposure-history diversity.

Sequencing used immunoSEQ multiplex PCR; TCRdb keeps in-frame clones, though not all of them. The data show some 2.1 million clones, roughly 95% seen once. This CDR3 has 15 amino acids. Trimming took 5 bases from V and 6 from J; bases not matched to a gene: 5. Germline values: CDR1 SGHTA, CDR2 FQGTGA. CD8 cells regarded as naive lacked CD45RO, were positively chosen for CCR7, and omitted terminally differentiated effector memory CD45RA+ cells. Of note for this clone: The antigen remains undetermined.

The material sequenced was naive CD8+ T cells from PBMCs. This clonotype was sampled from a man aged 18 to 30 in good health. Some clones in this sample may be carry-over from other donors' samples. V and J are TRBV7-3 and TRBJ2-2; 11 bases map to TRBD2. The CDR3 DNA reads TGTGCCAGCAGCCCGGCACTAGCGGGGGCCGGGGAGCTGTTTTTT. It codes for CASSPALAGAGELFF.